This T cell receptor (beta chain) was captured by sequencing in a study of blood T cell repertoires in COVID-19. This clone was counted only a few times. Source study methods: From reference gene primer amplification, estimates of nucleated cell counts were derived. The protocol was immunoSEQ multiplex PCR, while the TCRdb copy is restricted to in-frame clones and leaves out a portion. The V and J calls and clone size come from that table; D and trimming were worked out from the DNA. Of 200,000 to 250,000 clones in the sample, nearly 90% were seen once. The germline V gene has CDR1 LGHNA and CDR2 YSLEER. V lost 0 bases to trimming and J lost 3 bases; unmatched junction nucleotides: 4. The CDR3 contains 16 residues.

The receptor comes from a young woman who had recovered from COVID-19. What was sequenced was peripheral blood. This chain joins TRBV4-3 and TRBJ2-7, with 11 bases lining up with TRBD1. CDR3 amino acids: CASSQEPGTGGYEQYF. As DNA, the CDR3 is TGCGCCAGCAGCCAAGAACCCGGGACAGGGGGCTACGAGCAGTACTTC.